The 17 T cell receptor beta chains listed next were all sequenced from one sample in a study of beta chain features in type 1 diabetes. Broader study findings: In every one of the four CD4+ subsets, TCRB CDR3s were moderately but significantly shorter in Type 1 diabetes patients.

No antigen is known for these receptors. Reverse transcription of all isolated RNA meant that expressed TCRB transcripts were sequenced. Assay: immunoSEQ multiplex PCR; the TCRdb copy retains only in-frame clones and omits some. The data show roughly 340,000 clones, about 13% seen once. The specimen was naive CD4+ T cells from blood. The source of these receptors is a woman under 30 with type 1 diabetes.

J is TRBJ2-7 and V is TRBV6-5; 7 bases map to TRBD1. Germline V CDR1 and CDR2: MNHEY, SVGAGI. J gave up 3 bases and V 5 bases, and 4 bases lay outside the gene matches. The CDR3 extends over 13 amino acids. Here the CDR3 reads CASSTRDSYEQYV. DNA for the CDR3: TGTGCCAGCAGTACCCGGGACAGCTACGAGCAGTACGTC.

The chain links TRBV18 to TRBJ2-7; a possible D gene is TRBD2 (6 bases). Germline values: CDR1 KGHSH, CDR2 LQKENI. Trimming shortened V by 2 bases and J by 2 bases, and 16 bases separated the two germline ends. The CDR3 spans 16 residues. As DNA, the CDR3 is TGTGCCAGCTCACCAGGGGTCCAGCGGACTACCTACGAGCAGTACTTC. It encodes CASSPGVQRTTYEQYF.

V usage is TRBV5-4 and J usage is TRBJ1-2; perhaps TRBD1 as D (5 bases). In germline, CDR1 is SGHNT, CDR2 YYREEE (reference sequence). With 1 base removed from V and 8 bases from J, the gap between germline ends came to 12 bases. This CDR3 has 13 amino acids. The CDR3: CASSLTREGGYTF. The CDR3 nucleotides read TGTGCCAGCAGCTTGACCAGGGAGGGAGGCTACACCTTC.

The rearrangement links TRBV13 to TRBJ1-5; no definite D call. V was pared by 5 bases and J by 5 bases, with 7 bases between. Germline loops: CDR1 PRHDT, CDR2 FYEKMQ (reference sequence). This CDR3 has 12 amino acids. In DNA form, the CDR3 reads TGTGCCAGCAGCCACCGGTATCAGCCCCAGCATTTT. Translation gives CASSHRYQPQHF.

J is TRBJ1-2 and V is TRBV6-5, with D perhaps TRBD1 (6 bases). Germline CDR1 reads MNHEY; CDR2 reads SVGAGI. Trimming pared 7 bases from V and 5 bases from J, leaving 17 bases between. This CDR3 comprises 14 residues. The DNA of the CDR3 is TGTGCCAGCACCTCAACCAGGGGCGGTTATGGCTACACCTTC. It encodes CASTSTRGGYGYTF.

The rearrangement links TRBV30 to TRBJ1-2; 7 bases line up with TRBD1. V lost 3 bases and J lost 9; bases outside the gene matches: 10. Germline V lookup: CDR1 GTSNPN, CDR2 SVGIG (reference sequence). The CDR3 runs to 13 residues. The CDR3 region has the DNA TGTGCCTGGAGCCCTGACAGGGAAAGTAGCTACACCTTC. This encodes CAWSPDRESSYTF. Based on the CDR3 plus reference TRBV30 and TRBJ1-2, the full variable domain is SQTIHQWPATLVQPVGSPLSLECTVEGTSNPNLYWYRQAAGRGLQLLFYSVGIGQISSEVPQNLSASRPQDRQFILSSKKLLLSDSGFYLCAWSPDRESSYTFGSGTRLTVV.

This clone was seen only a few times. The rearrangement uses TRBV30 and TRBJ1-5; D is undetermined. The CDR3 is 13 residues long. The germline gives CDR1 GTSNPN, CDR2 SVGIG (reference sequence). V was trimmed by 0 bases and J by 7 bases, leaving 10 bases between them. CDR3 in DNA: TGTGCCTGGAGTGTGGCTGGGGAGCAGCCCCAGCATTTT. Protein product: CAWSVAGEQPQHF. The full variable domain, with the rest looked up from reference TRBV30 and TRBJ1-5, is SQTIHQWPATLVQPVGSPLSLECTVEGTSNPNLYWYRQAAGRGLQLLFYSVGIGQISSEVPQNLSASRPQDRQFILSSKKLLLSDSGFYLCAWSVAGEQPQHFGDGTRLSIL.

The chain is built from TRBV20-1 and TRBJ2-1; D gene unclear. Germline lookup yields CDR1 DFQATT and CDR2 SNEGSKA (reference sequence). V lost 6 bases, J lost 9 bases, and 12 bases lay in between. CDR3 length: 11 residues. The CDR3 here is CSAPDRVEQFF. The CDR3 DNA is TGCAGTGCCCCAGATCGGGTTGAGCAGTTCTTC.

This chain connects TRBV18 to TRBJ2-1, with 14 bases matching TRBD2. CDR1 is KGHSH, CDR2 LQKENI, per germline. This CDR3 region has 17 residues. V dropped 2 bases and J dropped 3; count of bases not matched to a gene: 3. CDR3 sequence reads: CASSPGGLAGDYNEQFF. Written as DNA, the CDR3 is TGTGCCAGCTCACCAGGGGGACTAGCGGGAGACTACAATGAGCAGTTCTTC.

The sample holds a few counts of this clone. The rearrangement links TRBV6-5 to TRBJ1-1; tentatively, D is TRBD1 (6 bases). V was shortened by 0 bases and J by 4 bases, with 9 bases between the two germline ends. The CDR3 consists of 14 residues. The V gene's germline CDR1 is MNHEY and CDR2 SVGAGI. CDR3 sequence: CASSYSTGLTEAFF. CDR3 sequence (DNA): TGTGCCAGCAGTTACTCGACAGGTCTCACTGAAGCTTTCTTT.

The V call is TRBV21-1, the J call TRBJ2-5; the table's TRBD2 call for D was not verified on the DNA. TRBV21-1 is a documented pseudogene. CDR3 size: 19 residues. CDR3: CASSKAVVTLAGGQETQYF. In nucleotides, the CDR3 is TGTGCCAGCAGCAAAGCTGTGGTCACACTAGCGGGTGGCCAAGAGACCCAGTACTTC.

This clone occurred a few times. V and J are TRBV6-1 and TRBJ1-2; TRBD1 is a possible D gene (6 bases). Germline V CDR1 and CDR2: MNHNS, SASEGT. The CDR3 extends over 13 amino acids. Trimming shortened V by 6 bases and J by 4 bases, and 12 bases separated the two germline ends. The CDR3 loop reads CASRSGQGYGYTF. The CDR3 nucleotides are TGTGCCAGCAGGTCGGGACAAGGCTATGGCTACACCTTC.

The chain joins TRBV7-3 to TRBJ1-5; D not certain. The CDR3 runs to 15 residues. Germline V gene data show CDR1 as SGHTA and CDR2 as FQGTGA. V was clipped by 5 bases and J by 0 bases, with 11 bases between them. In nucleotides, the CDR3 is TGTGCCAGCAGCCCAGATGGCAGTAGCAATCAGCCCCAGCATTTT. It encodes CASSPDGSSNQPQHF.

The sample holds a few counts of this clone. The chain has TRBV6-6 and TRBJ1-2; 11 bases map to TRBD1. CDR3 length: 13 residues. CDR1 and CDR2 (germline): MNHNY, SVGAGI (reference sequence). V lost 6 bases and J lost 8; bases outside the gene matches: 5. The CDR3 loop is CASSQDRGPGYTF. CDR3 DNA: TGTGCCAGCAGCCAGGACAGGGGGCCCGGCTACACCTTC.

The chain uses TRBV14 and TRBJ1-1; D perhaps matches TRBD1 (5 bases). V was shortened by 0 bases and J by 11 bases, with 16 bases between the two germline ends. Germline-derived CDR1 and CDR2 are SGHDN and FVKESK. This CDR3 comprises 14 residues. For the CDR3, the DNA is TGTGCCAGCAGCCAAGAAGTGTGGCAGGGAAATGCTTTCTTT. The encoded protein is CASSQEVWQGNAFF.

CDR3 coding DNA: TGTGCCTGGAGTTTCCCACAGGGAAACACTGAAGCTTTCTTT. Translation: CAWSFPQGNTEAFF. V and J are TRBV30 and TRBJ1-1, with D tentatively TRBD1 (6 bases). V gave up 2 bases and J gave up 2 bases, with 12 bases separating them. Germline V gene lookup returns CDR1 GTSNPN and CDR2 SVGIG (reference sequence). The CDR3 runs 14 residues.

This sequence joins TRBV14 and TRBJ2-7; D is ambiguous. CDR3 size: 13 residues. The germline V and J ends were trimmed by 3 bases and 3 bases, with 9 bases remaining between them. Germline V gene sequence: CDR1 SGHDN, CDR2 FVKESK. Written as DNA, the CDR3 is TGTGCCAGCAGCCAGAAGCGCTTCTACGAGCAGTACTTC. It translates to CASSQKRFYEQYF.